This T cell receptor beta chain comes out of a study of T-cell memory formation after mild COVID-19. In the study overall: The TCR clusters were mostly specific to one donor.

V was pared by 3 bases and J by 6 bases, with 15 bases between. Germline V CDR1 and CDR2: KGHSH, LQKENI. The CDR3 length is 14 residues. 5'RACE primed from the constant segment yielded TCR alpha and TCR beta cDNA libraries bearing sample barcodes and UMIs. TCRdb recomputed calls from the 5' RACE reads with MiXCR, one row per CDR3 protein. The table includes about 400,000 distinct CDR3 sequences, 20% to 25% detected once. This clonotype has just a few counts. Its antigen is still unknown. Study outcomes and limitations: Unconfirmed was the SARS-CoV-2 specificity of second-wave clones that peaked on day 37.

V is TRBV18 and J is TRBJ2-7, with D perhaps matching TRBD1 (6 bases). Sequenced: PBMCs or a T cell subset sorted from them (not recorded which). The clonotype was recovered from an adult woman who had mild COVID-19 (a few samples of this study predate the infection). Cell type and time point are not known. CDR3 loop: CASSPDRLTPEQYF. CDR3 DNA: TGTGCCAGCTCACCGGACAGACTTACGCCCGAGCAGTACTTC.